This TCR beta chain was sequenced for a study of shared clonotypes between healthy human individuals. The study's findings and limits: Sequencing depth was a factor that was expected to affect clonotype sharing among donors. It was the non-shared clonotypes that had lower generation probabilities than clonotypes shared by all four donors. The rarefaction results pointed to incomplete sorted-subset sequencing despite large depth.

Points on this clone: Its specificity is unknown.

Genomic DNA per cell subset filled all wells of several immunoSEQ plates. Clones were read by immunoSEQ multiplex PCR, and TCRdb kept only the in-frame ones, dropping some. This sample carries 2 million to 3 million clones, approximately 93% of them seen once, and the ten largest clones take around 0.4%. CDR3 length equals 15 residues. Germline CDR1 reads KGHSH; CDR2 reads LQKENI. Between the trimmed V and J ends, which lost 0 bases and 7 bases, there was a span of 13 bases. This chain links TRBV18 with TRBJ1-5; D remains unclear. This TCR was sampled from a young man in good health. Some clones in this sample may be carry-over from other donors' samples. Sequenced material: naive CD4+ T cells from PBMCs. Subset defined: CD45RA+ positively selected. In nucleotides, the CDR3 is TGTGCCAGCTCACCACCGGGTGGGCCGGAGCAGCCCCAGCATTTT. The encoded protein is CASSPPGGPEQPQHF.